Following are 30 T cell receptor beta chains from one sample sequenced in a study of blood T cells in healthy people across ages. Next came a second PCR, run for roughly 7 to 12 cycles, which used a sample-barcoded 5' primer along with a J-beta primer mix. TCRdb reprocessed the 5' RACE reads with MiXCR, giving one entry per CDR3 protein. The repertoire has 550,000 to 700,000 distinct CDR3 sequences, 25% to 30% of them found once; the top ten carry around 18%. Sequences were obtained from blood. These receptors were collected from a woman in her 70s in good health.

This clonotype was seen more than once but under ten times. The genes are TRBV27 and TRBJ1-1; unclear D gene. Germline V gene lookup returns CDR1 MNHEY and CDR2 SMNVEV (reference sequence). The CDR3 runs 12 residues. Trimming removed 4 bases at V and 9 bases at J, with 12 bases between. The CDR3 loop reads CASSSQFGKAFF. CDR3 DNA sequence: TGTGCCAGCAGTTCGCAGTTTGGGAAAGCTTTCTTT.

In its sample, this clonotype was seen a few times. The DNA of the CDR3 is TGTGCCAGCAGCGGCCCCTGGACTAGCGGGGGTAGCACAGATACGCAGTATTTT. Protein sequence: CASSGPWTSGGSTDTQYF. J is TRBJ2-3 and V is TRBV9, with 13 bases fitting TRBD2. This CDR3 is 18 amino acids long. Trimming cost V 3 bases and J 0 bases; bases outside gene matches: 7. Germline V gene lookup returns CDR1 SGDLS and CDR2 YYNGEE.

CDR3 bases: TGTGCCAGCAGCCCCGATCGGGGCGGGGAGCTGTTTTTT. This encodes CASSPDRGGELFF. The V and J genes are TRBV11-2 and TRBJ2-2; a weak D match, TRBD2 (5 bases). The V end lost 5 bases, the J end lost 7 bases, and 11 bases lay between the germline ends. This CDR3 spans 13 amino acids. The germline gives CDR1 SGHAT, CDR2 FQNNGV.

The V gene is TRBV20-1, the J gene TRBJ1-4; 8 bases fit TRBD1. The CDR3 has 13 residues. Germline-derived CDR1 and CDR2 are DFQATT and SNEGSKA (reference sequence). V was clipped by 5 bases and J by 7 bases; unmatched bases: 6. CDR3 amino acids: CSAPSRGREKLFF. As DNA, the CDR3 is TGCAGTGCTCCGAGCAGGGGGCGTGAAAAACTGTTTTTT.

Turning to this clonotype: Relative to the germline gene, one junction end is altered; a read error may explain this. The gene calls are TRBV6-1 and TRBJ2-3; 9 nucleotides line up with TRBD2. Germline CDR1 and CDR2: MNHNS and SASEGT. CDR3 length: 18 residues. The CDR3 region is CASRDHAGGFRSTDTQYF. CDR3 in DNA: TGTGCCAGCAGAGATCACGCGGGGGGGTTTAGGTCCACAGATACGCAGTACTTT.

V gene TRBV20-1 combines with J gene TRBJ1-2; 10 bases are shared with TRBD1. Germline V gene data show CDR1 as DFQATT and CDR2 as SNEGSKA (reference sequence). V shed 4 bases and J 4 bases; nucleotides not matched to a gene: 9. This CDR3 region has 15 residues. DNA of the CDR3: TGCAGTGCTACGGGACAGGGGAGAAGGGTCTATGGCTACACCTTC. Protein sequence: CSATGQGRRVYGYTF.

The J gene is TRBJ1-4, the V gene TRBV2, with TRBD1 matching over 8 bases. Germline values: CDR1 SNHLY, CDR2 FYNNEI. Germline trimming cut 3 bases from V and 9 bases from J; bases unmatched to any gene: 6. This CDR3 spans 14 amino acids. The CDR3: CASSDGTGIKKLFF. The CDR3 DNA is TGTGCCAGCAGTGACGGGACAGGAATAAAAAAACTGTTTTTT.

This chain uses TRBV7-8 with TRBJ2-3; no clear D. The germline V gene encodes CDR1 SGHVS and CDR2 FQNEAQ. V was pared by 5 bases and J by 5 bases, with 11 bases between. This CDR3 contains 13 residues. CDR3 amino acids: CASSPLRQDTQYF. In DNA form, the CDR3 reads TGTGCCAGCAGCCCCCTCAGGCAAGATACGCAGTATTTT.

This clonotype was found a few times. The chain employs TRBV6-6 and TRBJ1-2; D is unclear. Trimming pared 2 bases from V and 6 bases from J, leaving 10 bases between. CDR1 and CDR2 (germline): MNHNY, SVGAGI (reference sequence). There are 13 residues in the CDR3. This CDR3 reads CASSYKPPDGYTF. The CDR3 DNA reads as TGTGCCAGCAGTTACAAGCCCCCCGATGGCTACACCTTC.

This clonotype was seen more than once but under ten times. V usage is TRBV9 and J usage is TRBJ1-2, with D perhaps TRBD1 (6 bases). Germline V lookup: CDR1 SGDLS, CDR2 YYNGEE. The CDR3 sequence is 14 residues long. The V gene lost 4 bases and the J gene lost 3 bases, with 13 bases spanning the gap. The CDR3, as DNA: TGTGCCAGCAGCCTCCCCGGGACACACTATGGCTACACCTTC. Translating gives CASSLPGTHYGYTF.

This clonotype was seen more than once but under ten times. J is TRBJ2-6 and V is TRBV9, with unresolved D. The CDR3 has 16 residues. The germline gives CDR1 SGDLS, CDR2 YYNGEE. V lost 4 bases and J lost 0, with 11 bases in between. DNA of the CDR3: TGTGCCAGCAGCCCCAAACAGTTCTCTGGGGCCAACGTCCTGACTTTC. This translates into CASSPKQFSGANVLTF.

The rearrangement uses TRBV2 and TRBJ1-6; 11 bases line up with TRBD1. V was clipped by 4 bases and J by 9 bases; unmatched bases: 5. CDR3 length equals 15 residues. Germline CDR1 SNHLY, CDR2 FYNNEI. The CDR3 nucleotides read TGTGCCAGCAGTGCCGAAGGACAGGGGGCTTCACCCCTCCACTTT. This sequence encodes CASSAEGQGASPLHF. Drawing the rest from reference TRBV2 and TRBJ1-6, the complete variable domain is EPEVTQTPSHQVTQMGQEVILRCVPISNHLYFYWYRQILGQKVEFLVSFYNNEISEKSEIFDDQFSVERPDGSNFTLKIRSTKLEDSAMYFCASSAEGQGASPLHFGNGTRLTVT.

The CDR3 nucleotides are TGTGCCAGCAGGCCGACAGGGGGCCACACTGAAGCTTTCTTT. This translates into CASRPTGGHTEAFF. The chain employs TRBV12-3 or TRBV12-4 and TRBJ1-1, with TRBD1 matching over 10 bases. The CDR3 length is 14 residues. Trimming removed 6 bases from V and 3 bases from J; junction bases left unmatched: 4.

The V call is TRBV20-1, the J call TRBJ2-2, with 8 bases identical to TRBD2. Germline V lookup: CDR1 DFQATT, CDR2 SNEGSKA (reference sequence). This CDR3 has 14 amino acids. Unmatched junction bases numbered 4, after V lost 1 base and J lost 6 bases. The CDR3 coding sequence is TGCAGTGCTAGAGGGGGAGCGGGAGCCGGGGAGCTGTTTTTT. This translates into CSARGGAGAGELFF.

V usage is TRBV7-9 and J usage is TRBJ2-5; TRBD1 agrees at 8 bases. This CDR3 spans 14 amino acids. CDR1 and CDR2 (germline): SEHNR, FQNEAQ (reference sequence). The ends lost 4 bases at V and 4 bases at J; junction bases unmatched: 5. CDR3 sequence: CASSWETGVETQYF. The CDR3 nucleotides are TGTGCCAGCAGCTGGGAGACAGGGGTAGAGACCCAGTACTTC.

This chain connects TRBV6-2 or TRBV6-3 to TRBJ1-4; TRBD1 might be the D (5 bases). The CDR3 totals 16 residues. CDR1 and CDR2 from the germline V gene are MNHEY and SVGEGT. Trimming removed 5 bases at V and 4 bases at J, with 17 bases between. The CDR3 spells CASSAPTGRRNEKLFF. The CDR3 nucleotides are TGTGCCAGCAGTGCCCCAACGGGACGGCGTAATGAAAAACTGTTTTTT.

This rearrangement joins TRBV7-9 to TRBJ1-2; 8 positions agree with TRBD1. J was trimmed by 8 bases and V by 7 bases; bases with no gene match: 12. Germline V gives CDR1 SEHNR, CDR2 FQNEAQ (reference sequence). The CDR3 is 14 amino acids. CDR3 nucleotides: TGTGCCAGCACGACTTCGGACAGGGCAGGAGGCTACACCTTC. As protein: CASTTSDRAGGYTF.

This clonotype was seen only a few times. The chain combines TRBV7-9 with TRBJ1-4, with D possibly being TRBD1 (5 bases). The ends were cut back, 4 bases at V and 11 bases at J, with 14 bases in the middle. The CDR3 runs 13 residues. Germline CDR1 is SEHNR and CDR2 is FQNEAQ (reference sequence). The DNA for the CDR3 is TGTGCCAGCAGCTCCCGGGGGGGGAGGAAACTGTTTTTT. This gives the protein CASSSRGGRKLFF.

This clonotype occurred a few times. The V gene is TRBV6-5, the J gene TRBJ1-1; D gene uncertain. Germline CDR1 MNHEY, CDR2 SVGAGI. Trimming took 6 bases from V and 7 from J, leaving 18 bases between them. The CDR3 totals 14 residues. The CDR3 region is CASSRARGLFEAFF. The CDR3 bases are TGTGCCAGCAGCCGGGCCCGGGGTCTTTTTGAAGCTTTCTTT.

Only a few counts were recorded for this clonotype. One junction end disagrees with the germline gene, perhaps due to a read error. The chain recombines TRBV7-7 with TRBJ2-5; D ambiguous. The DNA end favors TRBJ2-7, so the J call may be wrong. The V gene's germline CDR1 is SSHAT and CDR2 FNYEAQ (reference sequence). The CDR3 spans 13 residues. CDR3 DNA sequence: TGTGCTAGCAGTCGGCAGGAATCCTACGAGCAGTACTTC. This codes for CASSRQESYEQYF.

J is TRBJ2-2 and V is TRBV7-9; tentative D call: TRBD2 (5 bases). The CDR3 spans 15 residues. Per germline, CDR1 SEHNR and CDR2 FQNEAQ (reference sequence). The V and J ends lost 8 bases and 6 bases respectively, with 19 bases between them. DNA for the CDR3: TGTGCCAGCCCCGAGGGTCCACTTGTGGCCGGGGAGCTGTTTTTT. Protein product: CASPEGPLVAGELFF.

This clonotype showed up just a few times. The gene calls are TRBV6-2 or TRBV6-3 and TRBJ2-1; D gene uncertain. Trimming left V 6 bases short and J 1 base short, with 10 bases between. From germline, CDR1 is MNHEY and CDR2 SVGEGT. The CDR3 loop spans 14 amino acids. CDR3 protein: CASRSSRSYNEQFF. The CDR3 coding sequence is TGTGCCAGCAGATCCAGTCGGTCCTACAATGAGCAGTTCTTC.

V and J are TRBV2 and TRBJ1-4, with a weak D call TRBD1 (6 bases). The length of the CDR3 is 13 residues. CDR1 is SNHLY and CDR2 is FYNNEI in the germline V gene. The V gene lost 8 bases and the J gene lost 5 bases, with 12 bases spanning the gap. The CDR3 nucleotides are TGTGCCAGCCATGGACAGTTAAATGAAAAACTGTTTTTT. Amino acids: CASHGQLNEKLFF.

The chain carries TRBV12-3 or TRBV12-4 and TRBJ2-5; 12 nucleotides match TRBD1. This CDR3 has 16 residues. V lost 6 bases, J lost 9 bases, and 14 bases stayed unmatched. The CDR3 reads CASRTGQGGQGAAQYF. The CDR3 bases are TGTGCCAGCAGGACCGGACAAGGGGGACAGGGGGCGGCCCAGTACTTC.

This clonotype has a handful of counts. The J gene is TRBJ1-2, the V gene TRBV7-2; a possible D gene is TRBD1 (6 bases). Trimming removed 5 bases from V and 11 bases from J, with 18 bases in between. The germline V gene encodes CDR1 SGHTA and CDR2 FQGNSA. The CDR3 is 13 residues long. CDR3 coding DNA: TGTGCCAGCAGCGTTAATCAGGGGTTTGGGTACACCTTC. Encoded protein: CASSVNQGFGYTF.

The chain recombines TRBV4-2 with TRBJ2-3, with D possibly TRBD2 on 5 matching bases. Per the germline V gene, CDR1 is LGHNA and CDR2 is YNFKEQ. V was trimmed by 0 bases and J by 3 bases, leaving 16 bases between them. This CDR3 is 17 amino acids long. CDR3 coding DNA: TGTGCCAGCAGCCAAGATTCGAGGACCTCGGGAACAGATACGCAGTATTTT. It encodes CASSQDSRTSGTDTQYF.

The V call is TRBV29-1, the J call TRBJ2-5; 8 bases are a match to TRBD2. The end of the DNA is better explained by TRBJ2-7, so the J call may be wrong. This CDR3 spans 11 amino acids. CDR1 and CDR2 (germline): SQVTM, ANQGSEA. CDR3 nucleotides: TGCAGCGCGACTAGCGCAGACGAGCAGTACTTC. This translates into CSATSADEQYF.

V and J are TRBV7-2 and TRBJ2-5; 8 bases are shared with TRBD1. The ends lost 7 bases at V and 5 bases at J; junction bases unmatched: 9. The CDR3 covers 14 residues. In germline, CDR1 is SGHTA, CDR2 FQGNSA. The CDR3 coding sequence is TGTGCCAGCACCATCAACAGGGGGAGGGAGACCCAGTACTTC. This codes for CASTINRGRETQYF.

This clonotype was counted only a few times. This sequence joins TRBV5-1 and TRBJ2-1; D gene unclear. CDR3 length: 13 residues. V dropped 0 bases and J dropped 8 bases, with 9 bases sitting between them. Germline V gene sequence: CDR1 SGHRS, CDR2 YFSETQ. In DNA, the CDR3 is TGCGCCAGCAGCTTGGACTTCCCCGATGAGCAGTTCTTC. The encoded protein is CASSLDFPDEQFF.

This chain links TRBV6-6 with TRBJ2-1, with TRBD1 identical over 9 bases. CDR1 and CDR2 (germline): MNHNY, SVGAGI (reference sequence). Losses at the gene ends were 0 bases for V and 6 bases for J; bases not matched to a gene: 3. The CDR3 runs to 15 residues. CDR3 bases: TGTGCCAGCAGTTACTCGGGACAGGGTTCCAATGAGCAGTTCTTC. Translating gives CASSYSGQGSNEQFF.